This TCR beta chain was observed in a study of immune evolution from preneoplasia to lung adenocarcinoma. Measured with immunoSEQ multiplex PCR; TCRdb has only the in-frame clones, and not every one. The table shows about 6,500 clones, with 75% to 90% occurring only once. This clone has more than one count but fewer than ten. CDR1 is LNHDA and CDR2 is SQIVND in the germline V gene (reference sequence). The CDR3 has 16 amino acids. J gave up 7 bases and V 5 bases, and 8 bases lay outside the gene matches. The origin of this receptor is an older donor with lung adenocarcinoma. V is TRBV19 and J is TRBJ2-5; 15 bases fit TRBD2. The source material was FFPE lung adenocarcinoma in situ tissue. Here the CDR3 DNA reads TGTGCCAGTAGTTTCGGACTAGCGGGAGGGCCGAGGACCCAGTACTTC. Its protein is CASSFGLAGGPRTQYF.